These 32 T cell receptor beta chains were all obtained from the same sample, sequenced in a study of lymphopenia after photon versus proton radiotherapy. Some clones are missing from TCRdb's copy, which holds only in-frame ones; the method was immunoSEQ multiplex PCR. The sample lists some 16,000 clones; approximately 82% were seen once. Here the sequenced sample was peripheral blood, taken from a patient treated with proton-based radiotherapy. These receptors were taken from a man in his 70s with pancreatic cancer.

The chain combines TRBV4-1 with TRBJ2-1; D possibly matches TRBD1 or TRBD2 (5 bases each). Germline V gives CDR1 MGHRA, CDR2 YSYEKL. This CDR3 has 15 amino acids. V lost 1 base and J 2 bases, leaving 9 bases between the germline ends. The chain's CDR3 is CASSQGWDPYNEQFF. In nucleotides, the CDR3 is TGCGCCAGCAGCCAAGGGTGGGACCCCTACAATGAGCAGTTCTTC.

The chain combines TRBV6-1 with TRBJ1-5; 9 nucleotides agree with TRBD1. V trimming: 4 bases; J trimming: 6 bases; junction bases outside the gene matches: 7. CDR3 length: 15 amino acids. The germline gives CDR1 MNHNS, CDR2 SASEGT. The CDR3 sequence: CASSARTGVSQPQHF. The CDR3 region has the DNA TGTGCCAGCAGTGCCCGGACAGGGGTTTCTCAGCCCCAGCATTTT.

The rearrangement joins TRBV9 to TRBJ2-3; 7 bases map to TRBD2. Germline trimming cut 4 bases from V and 2 bases from J; bases unmatched to any gene: 4. The CDR3 spans 14 residues. Germline V gives CDR1 SGDLS, CDR2 YYNGEE. The CDR3 sequence is CASSQSGATDTQYF. The CDR3 DNA reads TGTGCCAGCAGCCAAAGCGGGGCCACAGATACGCAGTATTTT.

This chain uses TRBV19 with TRBJ2-7, with 10 bases lining up with TRBD2. V was clipped by 5 bases and J by 4 bases; unmatched bases: 8. The CDR3 length is 15 residues. Germline assignment: CDR1 LNHDA and CDR2 SQIVND (reference sequence). CDR3 in DNA: TGTGCCAGTAGTTCCGCATGGACTAGCGGATACGAGCAGTACTTC. Translated: CASSSAWTSGYEQYF.

This clone appeared a single time. The chain employs TRBV7-9 and TRBJ1-2; TRBD1 might be the D (6 bases). Germline V CDR1 and CDR2: SEHNR, FQNEAQ (reference sequence). The V gene lost 5 bases and the J gene lost 7 bases, with 17 bases spanning the gap. This CDR3 is built from 14 residues. The CDR3 spells CASSPGEGGGGYTF. CDR3 DNA sequence: TGTGCCAGCAGCCCCGGCGAGGGGGGGGGTGGCTACACCTTC.

This chain connects TRBV7-8 to TRBJ1-4, with 7 positions matching TRBD1. This CDR3 is 16 amino acids long. The J segment lost 10 bases and the V segment lost 5 bases, leaving 16 bases of the junction unmatched. The germline CDR1 and CDR2 sequences are SGHVS and FQNEAQ. CDR3 nucleotides: TGTGCCAGCAGCCCCCAGGCCCCGGGACAGCCTGCAAAACTGTTTTTT. It is translated as CASSPQAPGQPAKLFF.

The chain carries TRBV2 and TRBJ2-1; D is perhaps TRBD2 (7 bases). CDR3 length: 15 amino acids. In germline, CDR1 is SNHLY, CDR2 FYNNEI. Deletions cut 8 bases from V and 6 bases from J, with 20 bases between. The CDR3 sequence is CASGYFRGGGNEQFF. DNA of the CDR3: TGTGCCAGCGGGTACTTTAGGGGAGGGGGCAATGAGCAGTTCTTC.

The V and J genes are TRBV28 and TRBJ1-1; D remains ambiguous. CDR1 MDHEN and CDR2 SYDVKM come from the germline V gene. CDR3 length: 12 amino acids. V lost 2 bases and J 3 bases, leaving 4 bases between the germline ends. CDR3 DNA: TGTGCCAGCAGTTTAAGATACACTGAAGCTTTCTTT. Its translation is CASSLRYTEAFF.

The chain couples TRBV11-3 to TRBJ2-1, with D perhaps TRBD1 (6 bases). The germline CDR1 and CDR2 sequences are SGHNT and YENEEA. The CDR3 totals 15 residues. The germline V and J ends were trimmed by 0 bases and 2 bases, with 8 bases remaining between them. In DNA, the CDR3 is TGTGCCAGCAGCTTAGAACAGGGTGCCTACAATGAGCAGTTCTTC. Its protein is CASSLEQGAYNEQFF.

This chain links TRBV5-6 with TRBJ2-3; TRBD1 matches at 7 bases. The ends lost 2 bases at V and 1 base at J; junction bases unmatched: 7. Germline V gives CDR1 SGHDT, CDR2 YYEEEE. CDR3 length: 16 amino acids. The CDR3 protein is CASSFRSGQRTDTQYF. The CDR3 DNA sequence: TGTGCCAGCAGCTTCCGCTCGGGACAGCGCACAGATACGCAGTATTTT.

This rearrangement joins TRBV7-3 to TRBJ2-1; no clear D gene. Germline loops: CDR1 SGHTA, CDR2 FQGTGA. Trimming pared 1 base from V and 0 bases from J, leaving 7 bases between. CDR3 length equals 15 residues. CDR3 sequence: CASSLNLGSYNEQFF. CDR3 DNA sequence: TGTGCCAGCAGCTTAAATCTGGGCTCCTACAATGAGCAGTTCTTC.

The chain uses TRBV18 and TRBJ2-7, with D possibly being TRBD2 (6 bases). V gave up 2 bases and J gave up 7 bases, with 12 bases separating them. CDR3 length equals 13 residues. CDR1 and CDR2 (germline): KGHSH, LQKENI. The DNA for the CDR3 is TGTGCCAGCTCACCATCGGTTGCGGGGGAGCAGTACTTC. Amino acids: CASSPSVAGEQYF.

This chain links TRBV25-1 with TRBJ2-7; 8 nucleotides match TRBD2. CDR1 MGHDK and CDR2 SYGVNS come from the germline V gene. The CDR3 extends over 12 amino acids. Trimming took 8 bases from V and 1 from J; bases not matched to a gene: 1. The CDR3: CASRGGSYEQYF. The CDR3 nucleotides read TGTGCCAGCCGGGGGGGATCCTACGAGCAGTACTTC.

The rearrangement links TRBV19 to TRBJ2-4, with D perhaps TRBD1 or TRBD2 (5 bases each). The CDR3 sequence is 15 residues long. V was trimmed by 10 bases and J by 0 bases, leaving 16 bases between them. Germline V gene data show CDR1 as LNHDA and CDR2 as SQIVND (reference sequence). Here the CDR3 DNA reads TGTGCCACCCAAGAGGGGTTCTTAGCCAAAAACATTCAGTACTTC. It encodes CATQEGFLAKNIQYF.

This clone is labeled as medium-sized. The V and J genes are TRBV7-8 and TRBJ2-1; 8 bases are a match to TRBD2. The CDR3 is 15 amino acids. With V trimmed by 1 base and J by 4 bases, 3 bases remained unmatched. Per germline, CDR1 SGHVS and CDR2 FQNEAQ. The CDR3 DNA is TGTGCCAGCAGCTTAGGAGGCGGGAGGTACAATGAGCAGTTCTTC. It specifies CASSLGGGRYNEQFF.

The chain joins TRBV27 to TRBJ1-5; 8 nucleotides agree with TRBD1. CDR3 length equals 15 residues. With 6 bases clipped from V and 7 bases from J, the junction kept 11 bases outside the gene matches. The V gene's germline CDR1 is MNHEY and CDR2 SMNVEV (reference sequence). The CDR3 sequence: CASRWTGSFGQPQHF. As DNA, the CDR3 is TGTGCCAGCAGGTGGACAGGGAGCTTTGGGCAGCCCCAGCATTTT.

In this sample, this clone turned up once. The V and J genes are TRBV2 and TRBJ2-5; 7 bases line up with TRBD1. The assigned J gene may be wrong: the sequence end matches TRBJ2-7 better. CDR1 and CDR2 (germline): SNHLY, FYNNEI. The length of the CDR3 is 14 residues. The CDR3 spells CASSKRTGSYEQYF. The CDR3 bases are TGTGCCAGCAGTAAGAGGACAGGCTCCTACGAGCAGTACTTC.

This clone came up a few times. The genes are TRBV7-3 and TRBJ1-5; TRBD1 agrees at 9 bases. Trimming removed 4 bases from V and 0 bases from J; junction bases left unmatched: 4. Looked up from germline, CDR1 is SGHTA and CDR2 is FQGTGA. This CDR3 comprises 16 residues. In DNA, the CDR3 is TGTGCCAGCAGCTGGGACAGGGAATATAGCAATCAGCCCCAGCATTTT. This encodes CASSWDREYSNQPQHF.

V and J are TRBV9 and TRBJ2-5; TRBD2 aligns across 8 bases. Germline CDR1 is SGDLS and CDR2 is YYNGEE. The ends lost 3 bases at V and 5 bases at J; junction bases unmatched: 6. The CDR3 is 14 residues long. The CDR3 region is CASSAVAGMETQYF. The CDR3 DNA follows: TGTGCCAGCAGCGCTGTAGCGGGGATGGAGACCCAGTACTTC.

The rearrangement uses TRBV9 and TRBJ2-7, with 10 bases lining up with TRBD1. Germline loops: CDR1 SGDLS, CDR2 YYNGEE. Trimming took 4 bases from V and 6 from J; bases not matched to a gene: 7. The CDR3 is 14 amino acids. In DNA form, the CDR3 reads TGTGCCAGCAGCAGGGGGACAGGGGTTTCCGAGCAGTACTTC. Its translation is CASSRGTGVSEQYF.

The V call is TRBV11-2, the J call TRBJ2-2; D ambiguous. V was clipped by 1 base and J by 4 bases, with 19 bases between them. Germline-derived CDR1 and CDR2 are SGHAT and FQNNGV. The CDR3 is 18 residues long. This CDR3 reads CASSLAFRARQATGELFF. Here the CDR3 DNA reads TGTGCCAGCAGCTTAGCATTTCGGGCCCGACAAGCCACCGGGGAGCTGTTTTTT.

The gene calls are TRBV5-4 and TRBJ2-7; D is uncertain. The CDR3 has 11 amino acids. In germline, CDR1 is SGHNT, CDR2 YYREEE (reference sequence). V was shortened by 1 base and J by 7 bases, with 6 bases between the two germline ends. The CDR3 coding sequence is TGTGCCAGCAGCTTGTTTGGAGAGCAGTACTTC. Translation: CASSLFGEQYF.

V and J are TRBV7-9 and TRBJ2-1; the D gene is possibly TRBD2 (6 bases). The V gene's germline CDR1 is SEHNR and CDR2 FQNEAQ (reference sequence). The CDR3 covers 15 residues. The germline V and J ends were trimmed by 5 bases and 5 bases, with 16 bases remaining between them. In nucleotides, the CDR3 is TGTGCCAGCAGCCCCTCGCGGGACCTTAACAATGAGCAGTTCTTC. Its protein is CASSPSRDLNNEQFF.

The chain has TRBV29-1 and TRBJ2-5; the D gene is possibly TRBD2 (5 bases). Germline CDR1 SQVTM, CDR2 ANQGSEA. The CDR3 consists of 14 residues. V was shortened by 7 bases and J by 5 bases, with 20 bases between the two germline ends. The DNA for the CDR3 is TGCAGCGCTCTAGATATCGGGGTCGGGGAGACCCAGTACTTC. It codes for CSALDIGVGETQYF.

The gene calls are TRBV11-2 and TRBJ1-1; 8 bases fit TRBD1. This CDR3 comprises 15 residues. CDR1 SGHAT and CDR2 FQNNGV come from the germline V gene. The trim removed 5 bases at V and 2 bases at J, leaving 7 bases unmatched. The CDR3 DNA reads as TGTGCCAGCAGCCCGACAGGGGCGAGAAACACTGAAGCTTTCTTT. Amino acid sequence: CASSPTGARNTEAFF. Based on the CDR3 plus reference TRBV11-2 and TRBJ1-1, the full variable domain is EAGVAQSPRYKIIEKRQSVAFWCNPISGHATLYWYQQILGQGPKLLIQFQNNGVVDDSQLPKDRFSAERLKGVDSTLKIQPAKLEDSAVYLCASSPTGARNTEAFFGQGTRLTVV.

The V gene is TRBV6-6, the J gene TRBJ2-5; D remains unclear. V shed 6 bases and J shed 4 bases, with 9 bases lying between them. CDR3 size: 12 residues. Germline V gives CDR1 MNHNY, CDR2 SVGAGI (reference sequence). The CDR3 sequence: CASRSGRETQYF. In nucleotides, the CDR3 is TGTGCCAGCAGATCGGGTAGAGAGACCCAGTACTTC.

The chain combines TRBV30 with TRBJ2-5, with D unclear. The J call could be wrong; TRBJ2-7 is a better fit for the DNA end. The CDR3 totals 12 residues. CDR1 is GTSNPN and CDR2 is SVGIG in the germline V gene (reference sequence). CDR3 in amino acids: CAWTWGSSEQYF. The CDR3 DNA is TGTGCCTGGACCTGGGGTTCGAGCGAGCAGTACTTC.

CDR3 sequence (DNA): TGTGCCAGCAGTGCCGGGACAGGGGAGTCACCCCTCCACTTT. This gives the protein CASSAGTGESPLHF. This sequence joins TRBV6-5 and TRBJ1-6, with 10 bases identical to TRBD1. This CDR3 has 14 residues. The V gene end was trimmed by 5 bases and the J gene end by 10 bases; junction bases not matched to a gene: 5. Per the germline V gene, CDR1 is MNHEY and CDR2 is SVGAGI.

This clone was counted between two and nine times. The CDR3 region has the DNA TGTGCCAGCAGCAGAGGGGAGCGACGGCAGCCCCAGCATTTT. It specifies CASSRGERRQPQHF. The gene calls are TRBV5-8 and TRBJ1-5, with a possible D match to TRBD1 (5 bases). The V gene lost 4 bases and the J gene lost 7 bases, with 15 bases spanning the gap. The CDR3 runs to 14 residues. The germline V gene encodes CDR1 SGHTS and CDR2 YDEGEE.

The rearrangement uses TRBV19 and TRBJ2-5; D gene uncertain. The CDR3 covers 13 residues. Germline-derived CDR1 and CDR2 are LNHDA and SQIVND (reference sequence). V lost 5 bases and J lost 1, with 8 bases in between. CDR3 in amino acids: CASSWSGQETQYF. In DNA, the CDR3 is TGTGCCAGTAGTTGGTCAGGCCAAGAGACCCAGTACTTC.

The V and J genes are TRBV19 and TRBJ1-5; 7 nucleotides line up with TRBD1. V was clipped by 7 bases and J by 4 bases; unmatched bases: 10. Germline CDR1 reads LNHDA; CDR2 reads SQIVND (reference sequence). The CDR3 is 15 amino acids. CDR3 loop: CASNPIRDRNQPQHF. CDR3 nucleotide sequence: TGTGCCAGTAACCCAATCCGGGACAGAAATCAGCCCCAGCATTTT.

The chain uses TRBV29-1 and TRBJ1-2; TRBD1 agrees at 9 bases. Germline V lookup: CDR1 SQVTM, CDR2 ANQGSEA. CDR3 length: 12 amino acids. V gave up 5 bases and J gave up 6 bases; unmatched junction bases: 4. CDR3 bases: TGCAGCGTTACAGACAGGGGGGATGGCTACACCTTC. Its translation is CSVTDRGDGYTF.